The 10 T cell receptor beta chains listed next were all sequenced from one sample in a study of T-cell memory formation after mild COVID-19. TCRdb re-analysed the 5' RACE reads in MiXCR, keeping a single row per CDR3 protein. This table has tens of thousands of distinct CDR3 sequences, about 12% appearing once. The sample consisted of PBMCs or a T cell subset sorted from them (not recorded which). The receptors were gathered from a man between 18 and 29 years old who had mild COVID-19 (a few samples of this study predate the infection). Cell type and time point are not known.

This clonotype was seen more than once but under ten times. The CDR3 nucleotides are TGTGCCAGCAGCTCGCAGGGGGCGCAGGGCTACACCTTC. This sequence encodes CASSSQGAQGYTF. V and J are TRBV7-2 and TRBJ1-2, with TRBD1 identical over 8 bases. V dropped 4 bases and J dropped 8; count of bases not matched to a gene: 6. Germline assignment: CDR1 SGHTA and CDR2 FQGNSA. The CDR3 runs to 13 residues. The complete variable domain, with remaining parts taken from reference TRBV7-2 and TRBJ1-2, reads GAGVSQSPSNKVTEKGKDVELRCDPISGHTALYWYRQSLGQGLEFLIYFQGNSAPDKSGLPSDRFSAERTGGSVSTLTIQRTQQEDSAVYLCASSSQGAQGYTFGSGTRLTVV.

The sample holds many counts of this clonotype. The chain carries TRBV7-2 and TRBJ2-7, with D possibly matching TRBD1 (5 bases). The CDR3 runs 13 residues. Germline-derived CDR1 and CDR2 are SGHTA and FQGNSA. Trimming pared 3 bases from V and 1 base from J, leaving 7 bases between. DNA of the CDR3: TGTGCCAGCAGCTTCCAGGGATCCTACGAGCAGTACTTC. Amino acids: CASSFQGSYEQYF.

This clonotype was counted between two and nine times. The chain joins TRBV20-1 to TRBJ2-5; TRBD1 is a possible D gene (6 bases). Germline CDR1 reads DFQATT; CDR2 reads SNEGSKA (reference sequence). This CDR3 spans 14 amino acids. V was shortened by 0 bases and J by 3 bases, with 11 bases between the two germline ends. Written as DNA, the CDR3 is TGCAGTGCTAGAGATCAAAGGGGGAAAGAGACCCAGTACTTC. This encodes CSARDQRGKETQYF.

This clonotype was seen ten or more times. The V and J genes are TRBV29-1 and TRBJ2-5, with 8 bases matching TRBD2. Germline V gene lookup returns CDR1 SQVTM and CDR2 ANQGSEA. This CDR3 comprises 13 residues. Trimming cost V 7 bases and J 4 bases; bases outside gene matches: 8. CDR3 sequence (DNA): TGCAGCGCAGCCGGGACTAGTTTAGAGACCCAGTACTTC. Translating it yields CSAAGTSLETQYF.

This clonotype was observed a handful of times. V usage is TRBV7-9 and J usage is TRBJ1-2, with D perhaps matching TRBD1 (6 bases). The CDR3 is made up of 13 amino acids. Trimming left V 2 bases short and J 8 bases short, with 12 bases between. CDR1 is SEHNR, CDR2 FQNEAQ, per germline (reference sequence). This CDR3 is CASSLFQGQGYTF. The CDR3 DNA follows: TGTGCCAGCAGCTTATTTCAGGGGCAAGGCTACACCTTC.

This sequence joins TRBV7-2 and TRBJ2-7; the D gene is possibly TRBD2 (6 bases). There are 11 residues in the CDR3. CDR1 and CDR2 (germline): SGHTA, FQGNSA. V was clipped by 5 bases and J by 7 bases, with 9 bases between them. CDR3 sequence: CASSPGVEQYF. For the CDR3, the DNA is TGTGCCAGCAGCCCGGGGGTTGAGCAGTACTTC.

V gene TRBV6-5 combines with J gene TRBJ1-1; no reliable D call. Germline V CDR1 and CDR2: MNHEY, SVGAGI. Trimming stripped 4 bases from V and 7 bases from J, with 19 bases between. The CDR3 is made up of 15 amino acids. CDR3 sequence: CASSSRTNLGREAFF. The CDR3 nucleotides read TGTGCCAGCAGTTCTCGCACCAACCTCGGACGTGAAGCTTTCTTT.

The chain carries TRBV6-2 or TRBV6-3 and TRBJ2-4; 7 bases align to TRBD2. Trimming removed 6 bases from V and 1 base from J; junction bases left unmatched: 9. This CDR3 comprises 16 residues. Germline lookup yields CDR1 MNHEY and CDR2 SVGEGT. CDR3 in DNA: TGTGCCAGCAGCCTCGGAGCGGGGAGCGCCAAAAACATTCAGTACTTC. It yields the protein CASSLGAGSAKNIQYF.

This clonotype has a handful of counts. The V call is TRBV10-3, the J call TRBJ2-5, with 8 bases that match TRBD1. Germline-derived CDR1 and CDR2 are ENHRY and SYGVKD. The CDR3 loop spans 13 amino acids. Trimming took 3 bases from V and 5 from J; bases not matched to a gene: 2. The CDR3 DNA reads TGTGCCATCAGTGACAGGGGGCGGGAGACCCAGTACTTC. Protein: CAISDRGRETQYF.

The chain has TRBV2 and TRBJ2-1, with 7 bases that match TRBD2. Germline trimming cut 5 bases from V and 7 bases from J; bases unmatched to any gene: 5. CDR1 and CDR2 (germline): SNHLY, FYNNEI. This CDR3 has 13 residues. The CDR3 loop reads CASSSVSGNEQFF. The CDR3 DNA reads as TGTGCCAGCAGTTCCGTTAGCGGGAATGAGCAGTTCTTC.